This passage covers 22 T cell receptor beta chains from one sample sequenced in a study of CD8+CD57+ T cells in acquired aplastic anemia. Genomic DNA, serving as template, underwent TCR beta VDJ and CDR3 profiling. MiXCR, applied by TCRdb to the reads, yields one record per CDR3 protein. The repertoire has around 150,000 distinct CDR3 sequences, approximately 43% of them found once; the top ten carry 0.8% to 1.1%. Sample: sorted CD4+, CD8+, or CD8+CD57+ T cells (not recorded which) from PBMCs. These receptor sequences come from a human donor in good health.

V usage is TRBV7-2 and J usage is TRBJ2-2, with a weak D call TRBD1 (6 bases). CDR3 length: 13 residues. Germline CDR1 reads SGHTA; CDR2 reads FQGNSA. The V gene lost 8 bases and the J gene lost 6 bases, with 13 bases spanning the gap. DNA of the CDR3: TGTGCCAGCGATCCTGGGGGCGCCGGGGAGCTGTTTTTT. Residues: CASDPGGAGELFF.

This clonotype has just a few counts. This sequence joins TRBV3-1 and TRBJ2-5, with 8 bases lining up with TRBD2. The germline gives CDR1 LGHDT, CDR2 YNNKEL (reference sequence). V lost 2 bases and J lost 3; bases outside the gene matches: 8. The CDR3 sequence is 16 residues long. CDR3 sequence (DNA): TGTGCCAGCAGCCAACGTAGGCGGGGGGATAAAGAGACCCAGTACTTC. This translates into CASSQRRRGDKETQYF.

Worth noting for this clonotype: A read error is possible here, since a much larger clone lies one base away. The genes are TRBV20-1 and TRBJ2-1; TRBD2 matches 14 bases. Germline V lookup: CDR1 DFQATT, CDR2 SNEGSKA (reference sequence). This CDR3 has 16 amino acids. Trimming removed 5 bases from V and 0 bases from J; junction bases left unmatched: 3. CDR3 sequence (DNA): TGCAGTGCTGGGGGGACTAGCGGGAGCTCCTACAATGAGCAGTTCTTC. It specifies CSAGGTSGSSYNEQFF.

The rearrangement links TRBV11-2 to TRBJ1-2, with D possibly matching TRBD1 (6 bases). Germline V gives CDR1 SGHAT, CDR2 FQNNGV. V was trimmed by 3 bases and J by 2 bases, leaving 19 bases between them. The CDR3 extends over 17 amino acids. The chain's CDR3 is CASSFLAGDALNYGYTF. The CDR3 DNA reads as TGTGCCAGCAGCTTCCTCGCAGGGGATGCCCTCAACTATGGCTACACCTTC.

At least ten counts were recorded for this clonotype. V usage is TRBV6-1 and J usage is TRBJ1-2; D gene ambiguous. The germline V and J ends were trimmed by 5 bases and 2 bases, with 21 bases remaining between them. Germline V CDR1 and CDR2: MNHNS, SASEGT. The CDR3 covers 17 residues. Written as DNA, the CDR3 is TGTGCCAGCAGTAAGCAGAGGACGGAAAGGGCAAACTATGGCTACACCTTC. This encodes CASSKQRTERANYGYTF.

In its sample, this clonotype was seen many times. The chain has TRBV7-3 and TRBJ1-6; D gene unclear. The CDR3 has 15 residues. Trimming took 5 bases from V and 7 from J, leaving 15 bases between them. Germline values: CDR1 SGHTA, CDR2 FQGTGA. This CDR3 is CASSVSGRSNSPLHF. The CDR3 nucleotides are TGTGCCAGCAGCGTCTCCGGGAGGTCGAATTCACCCCTCCACTTT.

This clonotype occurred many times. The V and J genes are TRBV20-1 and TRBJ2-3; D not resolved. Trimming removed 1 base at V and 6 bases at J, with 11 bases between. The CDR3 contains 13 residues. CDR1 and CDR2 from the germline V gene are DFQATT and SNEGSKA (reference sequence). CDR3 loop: CSARAPPRDTQYF. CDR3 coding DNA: TGCAGTGCTAGAGCGCCCCCGCGGGATACGCAGTATTTT.

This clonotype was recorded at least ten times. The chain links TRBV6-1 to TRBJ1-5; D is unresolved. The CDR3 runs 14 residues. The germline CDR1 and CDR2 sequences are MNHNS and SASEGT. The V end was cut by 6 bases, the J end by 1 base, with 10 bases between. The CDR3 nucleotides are TGTGCCAGCAGAGACAATTGGAGCAATCAGCCCCAGCATTTT. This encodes CASRDNWSNQPQHF.

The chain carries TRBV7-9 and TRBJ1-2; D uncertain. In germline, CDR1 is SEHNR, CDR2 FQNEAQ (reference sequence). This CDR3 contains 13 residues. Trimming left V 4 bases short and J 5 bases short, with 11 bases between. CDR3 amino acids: CASSYMIGYGYTF. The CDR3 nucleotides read TGTGCCAGCAGCTATATGATCGGGTATGGCTACACCTTC.

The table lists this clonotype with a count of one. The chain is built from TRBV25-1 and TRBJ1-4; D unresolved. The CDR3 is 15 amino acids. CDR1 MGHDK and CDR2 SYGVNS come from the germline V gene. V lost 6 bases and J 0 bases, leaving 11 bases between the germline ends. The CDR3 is CASRDTQATNEKLFF. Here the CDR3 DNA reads TGTGCCAGCAGAGATACACAAGCAACTAATGAAAAACTGTTTTTT.

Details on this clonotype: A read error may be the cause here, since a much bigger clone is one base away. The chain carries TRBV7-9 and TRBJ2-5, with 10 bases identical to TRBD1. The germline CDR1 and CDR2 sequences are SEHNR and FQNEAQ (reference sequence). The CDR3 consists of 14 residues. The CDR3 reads CANSDRGPRGAQYF. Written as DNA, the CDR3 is TGTGCCAACAGCGACAGGGGGCCGCGGGGGGCCCAGTACTTC.

The CDR3 protein is CASRSFGAYSEKLFF. The CDR3 bases are TGTGCCAGCAGGTCCTTCGGGGCTTATAGTGAAAAACTGTTTTTT. The J gene is TRBJ1-4, the V gene TRBV5-6, with D possibly TRBD1 on 5 matching bases. V was pared by 5 bases and J by 7 bases, with 18 bases between. Germline-derived CDR1 and CDR2 are SGHDT and YYEEEE. The CDR3 runs to 15 residues.

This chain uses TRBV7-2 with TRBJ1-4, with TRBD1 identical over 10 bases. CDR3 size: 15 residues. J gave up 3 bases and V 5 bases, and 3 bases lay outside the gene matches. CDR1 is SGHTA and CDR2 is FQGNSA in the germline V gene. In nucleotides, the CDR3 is TGTGCCAGCAGCCCCGACAGGGGGCCTAATGAAAAACTGTTTTTT. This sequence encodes CASSPDRGPNEKLFF.

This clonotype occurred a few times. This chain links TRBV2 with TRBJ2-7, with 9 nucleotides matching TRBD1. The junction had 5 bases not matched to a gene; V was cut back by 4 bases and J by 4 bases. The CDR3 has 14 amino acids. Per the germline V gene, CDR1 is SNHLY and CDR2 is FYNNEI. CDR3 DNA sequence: TGTGCCAGCAGTGTGTCCGGGACAGGGTACGAGCAGTACTTC. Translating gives CASSVSGTGYEQYF. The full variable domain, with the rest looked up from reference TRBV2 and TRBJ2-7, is EPEVTQTPSHQVTQMGQEVILRCVPISNHLYFYWYRQILGQKVEFLVSFYNNEISEKSEIFDDQFSVERPDGSNFTLKIRSTKLEDSAMYFCASSVSGTGYEQYFGPGTRLTVT.

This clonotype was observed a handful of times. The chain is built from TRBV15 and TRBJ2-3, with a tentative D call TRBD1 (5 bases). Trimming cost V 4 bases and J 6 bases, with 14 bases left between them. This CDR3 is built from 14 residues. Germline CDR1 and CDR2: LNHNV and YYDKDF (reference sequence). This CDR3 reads CATSNGPRGDTQYF. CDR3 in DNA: TGTGCCACCAGCAACGGACCAAGGGGCGATACGCAGTATTTT.

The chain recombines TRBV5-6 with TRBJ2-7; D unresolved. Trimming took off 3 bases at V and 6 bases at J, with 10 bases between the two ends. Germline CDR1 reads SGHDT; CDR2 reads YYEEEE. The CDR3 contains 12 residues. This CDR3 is CASSYTTVEQYF. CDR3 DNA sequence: TGTGCCAGCAGCTATACTACAGTCGAGCAGTACTTC.

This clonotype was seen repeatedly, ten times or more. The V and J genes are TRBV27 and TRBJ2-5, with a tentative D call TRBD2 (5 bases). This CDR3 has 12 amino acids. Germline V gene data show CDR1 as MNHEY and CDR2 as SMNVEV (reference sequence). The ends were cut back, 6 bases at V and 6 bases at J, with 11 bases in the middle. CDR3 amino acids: CASRGDMKTQYF. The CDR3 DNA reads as TGTGCCAGCAGGGGAGACATGAAGACCCAGTACTTC.

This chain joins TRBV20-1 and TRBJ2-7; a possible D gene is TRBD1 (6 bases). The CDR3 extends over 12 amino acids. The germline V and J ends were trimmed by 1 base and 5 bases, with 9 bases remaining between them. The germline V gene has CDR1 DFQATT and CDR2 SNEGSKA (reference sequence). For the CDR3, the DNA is TGCAGTGCTAGAGGACAGGTGAACGAGCAGTACTTC. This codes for CSARGQVNEQYF.

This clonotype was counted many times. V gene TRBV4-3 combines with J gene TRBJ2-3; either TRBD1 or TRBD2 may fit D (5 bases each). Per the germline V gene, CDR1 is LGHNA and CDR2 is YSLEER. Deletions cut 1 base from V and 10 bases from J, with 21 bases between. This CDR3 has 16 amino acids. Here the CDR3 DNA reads TGCGCCAGCAGCCAAGGAGCCACCGTAGTTGGGGGTGCGCAGTATTTT. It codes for CASSQGATVVGGAQYF.

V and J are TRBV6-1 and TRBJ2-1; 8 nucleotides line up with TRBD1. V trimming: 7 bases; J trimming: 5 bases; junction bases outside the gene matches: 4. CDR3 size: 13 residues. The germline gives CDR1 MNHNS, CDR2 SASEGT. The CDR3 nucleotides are TGTGCCAGCAAACAGGGGGTTGACAATGAGCAGTTCTTC. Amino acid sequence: CASKQGVDNEQFF.

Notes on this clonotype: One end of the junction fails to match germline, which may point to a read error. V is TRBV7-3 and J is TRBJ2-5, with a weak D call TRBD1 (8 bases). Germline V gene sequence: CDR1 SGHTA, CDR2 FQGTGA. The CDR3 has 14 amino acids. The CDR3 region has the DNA TGTGCCAGCAGCCTAACAGGGGGGGCAGAGACCCAGTACTTC. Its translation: CASSLTGGAETQYF.

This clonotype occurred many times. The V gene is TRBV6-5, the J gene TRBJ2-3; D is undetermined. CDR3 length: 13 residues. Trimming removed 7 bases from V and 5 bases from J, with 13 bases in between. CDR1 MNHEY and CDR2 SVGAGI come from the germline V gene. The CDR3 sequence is CASTPPARDTQYF. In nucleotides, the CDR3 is TGTGCCAGCACACCCCCGGCGCGAGATACGCAGTATTTT.